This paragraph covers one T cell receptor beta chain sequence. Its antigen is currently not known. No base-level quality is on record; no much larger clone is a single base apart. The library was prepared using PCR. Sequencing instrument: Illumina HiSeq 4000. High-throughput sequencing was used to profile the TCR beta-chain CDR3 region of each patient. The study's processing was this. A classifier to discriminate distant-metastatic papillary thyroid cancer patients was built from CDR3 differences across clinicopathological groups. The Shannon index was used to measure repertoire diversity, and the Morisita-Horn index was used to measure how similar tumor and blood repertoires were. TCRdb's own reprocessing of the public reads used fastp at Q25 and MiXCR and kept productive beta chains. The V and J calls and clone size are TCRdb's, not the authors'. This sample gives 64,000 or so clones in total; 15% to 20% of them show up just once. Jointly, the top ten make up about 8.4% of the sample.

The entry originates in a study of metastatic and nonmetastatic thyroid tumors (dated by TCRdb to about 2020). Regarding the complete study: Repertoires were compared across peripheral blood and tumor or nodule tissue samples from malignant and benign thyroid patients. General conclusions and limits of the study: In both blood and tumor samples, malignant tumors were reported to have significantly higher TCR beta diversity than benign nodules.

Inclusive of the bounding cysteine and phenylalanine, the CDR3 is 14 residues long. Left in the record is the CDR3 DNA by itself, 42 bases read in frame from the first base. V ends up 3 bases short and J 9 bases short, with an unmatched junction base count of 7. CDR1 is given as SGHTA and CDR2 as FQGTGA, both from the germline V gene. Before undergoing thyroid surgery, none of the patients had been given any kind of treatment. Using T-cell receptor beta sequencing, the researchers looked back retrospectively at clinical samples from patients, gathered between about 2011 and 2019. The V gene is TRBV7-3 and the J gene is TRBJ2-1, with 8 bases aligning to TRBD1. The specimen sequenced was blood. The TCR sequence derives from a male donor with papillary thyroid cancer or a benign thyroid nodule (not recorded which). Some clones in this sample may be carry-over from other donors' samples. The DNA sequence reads TGTGCCAGCAGCTTTCTTTCAGGGGGCCTTGAGCAGTTCTTC. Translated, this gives CASSFLSGGLEQFF.